The clone carrying this T cell receptor (beta chain) was observed many times. Its matching antigen is unknown. The data derive from a study of Graves' ophthalmopathy and Graves' hyperthyroidism. In the study overall: Hyperthyroidism showing no ophthalmopathy within 18 months of follow-up was stable. Study-level points and caveats: Sensitivity reached more than 70% and specificity around 76% when the model predicted ophthalmopathy progression. Blood contained most expanded thyroid clonotypes exceeding 0.001 frequency.

Aged 18 to 65, the patients with hyperthyroidism had under 2 months' duration and were newly diagnosed. Researchers took RNA transcripts and amplified TCR beta CDR3 regions from them. After a first-round RT-PCR with HTBI primers, a second-round multiplex PCR was run. MiXCR, applied by TCRdb to the multiplex PCR reads, yields one record per CDR3 protein. The profile shows about 1.1 million distinct CDR3 sequences, about 40% of them singletons. V was shortened by 1 base and J by 1 base, with 13 bases between the two germline ends. From germline, CDR1 is MGHRA and CDR2 YSYEKL. The CDR3 contains 16 residues.

The receptor was isolated from an adult man with Graves' hyperthyroidism. The J gene is TRBJ1-1, the V gene TRBV4-1; D gene uncertain. Sequencing used peripheral blood or thyroid tissue (not recorded which). The CDR3: CASSQARLDKNTEAFF. The CDR3 DNA is TGCGCCAGCAGCCAAGCGCGGTTAGACAAGAACACTGAAGCTTTCTTT.